The rows below give T cell receptor beta chains drawn from one sample of a study of cytomegalovirus exposure and HLA in healthy donors. Sequencing was performed with immunoSEQ multiplex PCR; in TCRdb, only in-frame clones are kept and a portion is missing. Of about 76,000 clones in the sample, roughly 78% are singletons; the top ten hold just under 2.5%. The material sequenced was PBMCs. Every receptor here comes from a male donor in good health and CMV-seropositive. Each CDR3 is given with its conserved first and last residue. A D gene is named only where the DNA matches it firmly. Where a row states a size, it is once, few, many or the class of an expanded clone; other rows omit it.

J gene: TRBJ2-5; CDR3 length: 16; D gene: -; V gene: TRBV12-2; clone size: once; CDR3 DNA: TGTGCAAGTCGCTTAGCGTGGGTAGCGGCCCAAGAGACCCAGTACTTC; CDR3 protein: CASRLAWVAAQETQYF
J gene: TRBJ1-5; CDR3 length: 16; D gene: -; V gene: TRBV6-6; clone size: -; CDR3 DNA: TGTGCCAGCAGTCCCAACCGCGGACAATTAAATCAGCCCCAGCATTTT; CDR3 protein: CASSPNRGQLNQPQHF
J gene: TRBJ1-2; CDR3 length: 13; D gene: -; V gene: TRBV5-1; clone size: -; CDR3 DNA: TGCGCCAGCCGCCCAGGGAGGGACTATGGCTACACCTTC; CDR3 protein: CASRPGRDYGYTF
J gene: TRBJ2-6; CDR3 length: 16; D gene: -; V gene: TRBV5-1; clone size: -; CDR3 DNA: TGTGCCAGCAGCGGAACAGGGTTTAATGGGGCCAACGTCCTGACTTTC; CDR3 protein: CASSGTGFNGANVLTF
J gene: TRBJ2-3; CDR3 length: 12; D gene: -; V gene: TRBV7-3; clone size: -; CDR3 DNA: TGTGCCAGCGGGTGGGGAGGCGATACGCAGTATTTT; CDR3 protein: CASGWGGDTQYF
J gene: TRBJ1-2; CDR3 length: 14; D gene: -; V gene: TRBV7-9; clone size: few; CDR3 DNA: TGTGCCAGCAGCTTAGGCGGGGCGCCGGGTGGCTACACCTTC; CDR3 protein: CASSLGGAPGGYTF
J gene: TRBJ2-4; CDR3 length: 15; D gene: -; V gene: TRBV5-4; clone size: -; CDR3 DNA: TGTGCCAGCAGCTCGAGGGGACTAGCCAAAAACATTCAGTACTTC; CDR3 protein: CASSSRGLAKNIQYF
J gene: TRBJ2-1; CDR3 length: 14; D gene: -; V gene: TRBV14; clone size: -; CDR3 DNA: TGTGCCAGCAGCCAAGTTGGAGTATACAATGAGCAGTTCTTC; CDR3 protein: CASSQVGVYNEQFF
J gene: TRBJ2-5; CDR3 length: 14; D gene: -; V gene: TRBV7-9; clone size: -; CDR3 DNA: TGTGCCAGCAGCTTAGCGGGCAGCCAAGAGACCCAGTACTTC; CDR3 protein: CASSLAGSQETQYF
J gene: TRBJ2-2; CDR3 length: 15; D gene: TRBD2; V gene: TRBV5-1; clone size: -; CDR3 DNA: TGCGCCAGCACACTAGCGGTTACGAACACCGGGGAGCTGTTTTTT; CDR3 protein: CASTLAVTNTGELFF
J gene: TRBJ1-4; CDR3 length: 16; D gene: TRBD1; V gene: TRBV5-6; clone size: -; CDR3 DNA: TGTGCCAGCAGCATCCGGACAGGGGGGGGGTATGAAAAACTGTTTTTT; CDR3 protein: CASSIRTGGGYEKLFF
J gene: TRBJ2-7; CDR3 length: 15; D gene: TRBD1; V gene: TRBV9; clone size: -; CDR3 DNA: TGTGCCAGCAGCGCCTACCGGGACAGGGCCTACGAGCAGTACTTC; CDR3 protein: CASSAYRDRAYEQYF
J gene: TRBJ2-2; CDR3 length: 15; D gene: TRBD2; V gene: TRBV5-1; clone size: once; CDR3 DNA: TGCGCCAGCAGGATCCCGGGACTACACACCGGGGAGCTGTTTTTT; CDR3 protein: CASRIPGLHTGELFF
J gene: TRBJ2-5; CDR3 length: 15; D gene: -; V gene: TRBV5-1; clone size: -; CDR3 DNA: TGCGCCAGCAGTAAGGAAGGGAGGGGGCAAGAGACCCAGTACTTC; CDR3 protein: CASSKEGRGQETQYF
J gene: TRBJ2-3; CDR3 length: 18; D gene: TRBD2; V gene: TRBV19; clone size: once; CDR3 DNA: TGTGCCAGTAGTATAGATCCGGTAGCGGGAGCGACCTCAGATACGCAGTATTTT; CDR3 protein: CASSIDPVAGATSDTQYF
J gene: TRBJ2-7; CDR3 length: 14; D gene: TRBD2; V gene: TRBV30; clone size: -; CDR3 DNA: TGTGCCTGGAAGACTAGCGGGAGTTTGTACGAGCAGTACTTC; CDR3 protein: CAWKTSGSLYEQYF
J gene: TRBJ2-1; CDR3 length: 20; D gene: TRBD2; V gene: TRBV9; clone size: -; CDR3 DNA: TGTGCCAGCAGCGTGTCCCCCGTCAGCGGGACTTTGAGCTCCTACAATGAGCAGTTCTTC; CDR3 protein: CASSVSPVSGTLSSYNEQFF
J gene: TRBJ1-5; CDR3 length: 15; D gene: TRBD1; V gene: TRBV4-1; clone size: few; CDR3 DNA: TGCGCCAGCAGCCTTACAGGGGTTGGCAATCAGCCCCAGCATTTT; CDR3 protein: CASSLTGVGNQPQHF
J gene: TRBJ1-1; CDR3 length: 13; D gene: TRBD1; V gene: TRBV6-4; clone size: -; CDR3 DNA: TGTGCCAGCAGTCAGACAGGGGTAACTGAAGCTTTCTTT; CDR3 protein: CASSQTGVTEAFF
J gene: TRBJ2-2; CDR3 length: 15; D gene: TRBD2; V gene: TRBV30; clone size: -; CDR3 DNA: TGTGCCTCCTTAGCGGGAGGGCGTGTCACCGGGGAGCTGTTTTTT; CDR3 protein: CASLAGGRVTGELFF
J gene: TRBJ2-5; CDR3 length: 14; D gene: -; V gene: TRBV27; clone size: -; CDR3 DNA: TGTGCCAGCAGTTTATTCCCCAGAAGTGGGACCCAGTACTTC; CDR3 protein: CASSLFPRSGTQYF
J gene: TRBJ2-1; CDR3 length: 17; D gene: -; V gene: TRBV5-6; clone size: once; CDR3 DNA: TGTGCCAGCAGCTTCCGAATCAATAGCTTCGGCTACAATGAGCAGTTCTTC; CDR3 protein: CASSFRINSFGYNEQFF
J gene: TRBJ2-3; CDR3 length: 14; D gene: -; V gene: TRBV7-2; clone size: many; CDR3 DNA: TGTGCCAGCAGCCCCGGGGCTAGCGCAGATACGCAGTATTTT; CDR3 protein: CASSPGASADTQYF
J gene: TRBJ2-7; CDR3 length: 13; D gene: -; V gene: TRBV29-1; clone size: -; CDR3 DNA: TGCAGCGTTGAGTTGGAGGCCCCCTACGAGCAGTACTTC; CDR3 protein: CSVELEAPYEQYF
J gene: TRBJ1-5; CDR3 length: 16; D gene: TRBD1; V gene: TRBV27; clone size: medium-sized; CDR3 DNA: TGTGCCAGCAGTGCTACGGACAGGATTAGCAATCAGCCCCAGCATTTT; CDR3 protein: CASSATDRISNQPQHF
J gene: TRBJ1-4; CDR3 length: 15; D gene: -; V gene: TRBV28; clone size: -; CDR3 DNA: TGTGCCAGCAGTTTAGCGACAGGTACTAATGAAAAACTGTTTTTT; CDR3 protein: CASSLATGTNEKLFF
J gene: TRBJ1-2; CDR3 length: 13; D gene: TRBD1; V gene: TRBV15; clone size: -; CDR3 DNA: TGTGCCACCAGCAGAAGGACAGGTCAAGGCTACACCTTC; CDR3 protein: CATSRRTGQGYTF
J gene: TRBJ1-1; CDR3 length: 11; D gene: TRBD1; V gene: TRBV4-1; clone size: few; CDR3 DNA: TGCGCCAGCAGCCAGGGGACAGGAGCTTTCTTT; CDR3 protein: CASSQGTGAFF
J gene: TRBJ1-2; CDR3 length: 13; D gene: -; V gene: TRBV19; clone size: -; CDR3 DNA: TGTGCCAGTAGTAGGGGCCTTAACTATGGCTACACCTTC; CDR3 protein: CASSRGLNYGYTF
J gene: TRBJ2-5; CDR3 length: 10; D gene: -; V gene: TRBV20-1; clone size: -; CDR3 DNA: TGTAGCGCCGGGCGGGGGACCCAGTACTTC; CDR3 protein: CSAGRGTQYF
J gene: TRBJ2-4; CDR3 length: 14; D gene: -; V gene: TRBV6-1; clone size: -; CDR3 DNA: TGTGCCAGCAGTGAGCAGCGGGCGGGCGACATTCAGTACTTC; CDR3 protein: CASSEQRAGDIQYF
J gene: TRBJ2-5; CDR3 length: 15; D gene: -; V gene: TRBV7-3; clone size: -; CDR3 DNA: TGTGCCAGCAGCCTAACAGGGTTCGGGGGAGAGACCCAGTACTTC; CDR3 protein: CASSLTGFGGETQYF
J gene: TRBJ2-2; CDR3 length: 14; D gene: -; V gene: TRBV7-8; clone size: medium-sized; CDR3 DNA: TGTGCCAGCAGCCTCGGGAAATACACCGGGGAGCTGTTTTTT; CDR3 protein: CASSLGKYTGELFF
J gene: TRBJ1-1; CDR3 length: 14; D gene: -; V gene: TRBV28; clone size: -; CDR3 DNA: TGTGCCAGCAGTTTATTTTCGGGGAACACTGAAGCTTTCTTT; CDR3 protein: CASSLFSGNTEAFF
J gene: TRBJ2-2; CDR3 length: 14; D gene: -; V gene: TRBV25-1; clone size: -; CDR3 DNA: TGTGCCAGCACTAGGGGACAGAACACCGGGGAGCTGTTTTTT; CDR3 protein: CASTRGQNTGELFF
J gene: TRBJ2-3; CDR3 length: 15; D gene: TRBD2; V gene: TRBV4-2; clone size: -; CDR3 DNA: TGTGCCAGCCAAGGACTAGCAGGTCGAACAGATACGCAGTATTTT; CDR3 protein: CASQGLAGRTDTQYF
J gene: TRBJ2-7; CDR3 length: 14; D gene: TRBD2; V gene: TRBV18; clone size: once; CDR3 DNA: TGTGCCAGCTCACCCGGGACTAGCGGATACGAGCAGTACTTC; CDR3 protein: CASSPGTSGYEQYF
J gene: TRBJ2-1; CDR3 length: 17; D gene: TRBD2; V gene: TRBV2; clone size: -; CDR3 DNA: TGTGCCAGCAGTCTTAAACCTAGCGGGGTGAGTTTCAATGAGCAGTTCTTC; CDR3 protein: CASSLKPSGVSFNEQFF
J gene: TRBJ2-7; CDR3 length: 16; D gene: TRBD2; V gene: TRBV29-1; clone size: -; CDR3 DNA: TGCAGCGTTGAAGGCGCACCGGGACTAGGGAGGTACGAGCAGTACTTC; CDR3 protein: CSVEGAPGLGRYEQYF
J gene: TRBJ2-5; CDR3 length: 15; D gene: TRBD2; V gene: TRBV28; clone size: few; CDR3 DNA: TGTGCCAGCAGTTTGGTAGGACTAGCGGGAGAGACCCAGTACTTC; CDR3 protein: CASSLVGLAGETQYF
J gene: TRBJ1-4; CDR3 length: 15; D gene: -; V gene: TRBV9; clone size: -; CDR3 DNA: TGTGCCAGCAGCACTCTTGGGACTACTAATGAAAAACTGTTTTTT; CDR3 protein: CASSTLGTTNEKLFF
J gene: TRBJ1-2; CDR3 length: 14; D gene: -; V gene: TRBV9; clone size: -; CDR3 DNA: TGTGCCAGCAGCGTAGGACAAATCGAGGGTGGCTACACCTTC; CDR3 protein: CASSVGQIEGGYTF